A selection of T cell receptor beta chains follows, all from one sample in a study of blood T cell repertoires in COVID-19. TCRdb's table, derived via immunoSEQ multiplex PCR, lists solely in-frame clones and lacks some. Here the sample spans about 220,000 clones, about 86% being singletons. Source material: peripheral blood. The receptors were sampled from a woman in her forties or fifties with COVID-19, enrolled during active disease. CDR3s include the opening cysteine and the closing phenylalanine or tryptophan. A D gene is named only where the DNA matches it firmly. Clone size, where shown, is once, few, many, or a class for clones that have expanded.

V,D,size,J,DNA,CDR3
TRBV5-1,TRBD1,NA,TRBJ2-1,TGCGCCAGCAGCCCCTCGGACAGGGTTTTTGTTGATGAGCAGTTCTTC,CASSPSDRVFVDEQFF
TRBV3-1/TRBV3-2,TRBD2,NA,TRBJ2-3,TGTGCCAGCAGCCCGTTCTCCCGACTAGCGGGTGGCCGTCGATCGACAGATACGCAGTATTTT,CASSPFSRLAGGRRSTDTQYF
TRBV3-1/TRBV3-2,TRBD1,once,TRBJ1-5,TGTGCCAGCAGCCCTTTACCGACAGGGTCCCAGCATTTT,CASSPLPTGSQHF
TRBV6-2/TRBV6-3,NA,NA,TRBJ1-2,TGTGCCAGCAGTTTTCAGGGGAGATCTAATGGCTACACCTTC,CASSFQGRSNGYTF
TRBV9,TRBD1,NA,TRBJ2-3,TGTGCCAGCAGCCCCGGTCGGGCCAGGGGGCTTTTGAGCTACACAGATACGCAGTATTTT,CASSPGRARGLLSYTDTQYF
TRBV11-2,NA,NA,TRBJ2-2,TGTGCCAGCAGCCTGGGGAGGGGGGAGCTGTTTTTT,CASSLGRGELFF
TRBV12-3/TRBV12-4,NA,once,TRBJ1-1,TGTGCCAGCAGTTTAGAACAGTGGGCTGAAGCTTTCTTT,CASSLEQWAEAFF
TRBV4-1,NA,NA,TRBJ1-2,TGCGCCAGCAGCCTTATCGCACAGGGCCACTACACCTTC,CASSLIAQGHYTF
TRBV6-5,TRBD1,once,TRBJ2-2,TGTGCCAGCACCGGACAGGGAGTTATTGGCGGGGAGCTGTTTTTT,CASTGQGVIGGELFF
TRBV11-3,TRBD1,NA,TRBJ2-7,TGTGCCAGCACCTCCCCGTCCAGGGGGCACTACGAGCAGTACTTC,CASTSPSRGHYEQYF
TRBV7-2,TRBD2,NA,TRBJ2-7,TGTGCCAGCAGCTCCAGTCGCCTAGCGGGCTCCTACGAGCAGTACTTC,CASSSSRLAGSYEQYF
TRBV5-5,NA,NA,TRBJ1-6,TGTGCCAGCAGCTCTACTTTGGGGGGACCCAATTCACCCCTCCACTTT,CASSSTLGGPNSPLHF
TRBV3-1/TRBV3-2,TRBD1,NA,TRBJ2-5,TGTGCCAGCAGTGTTCGGACAGGGAGGGAGACCCAGTACTTC,CASSVRTGRETQYF
TRBV18,NA,NA,TRBJ1-5,TGTGCCAGCTCACCTACAGACAGTGGCCAGCCCCAGCATTTT,CASSPTDSGQPQHF
TRBV19,NA,NA,TRBJ2-6,TGTGCCAGTAGTAGCCCCAGGTCTTCTGGGGCCAACGTCCTGACTTTC,CASSSPRSSGANVLTF
TRBV6-5,NA,NA,TRBJ2-2,TGTGCCAGCATTGGGCAGTCTCGCACCGGGGAGCTGTTTTTT,CASIGQSRTGELFF
TRBV10-2,TRBD1,NA,TRBJ2-2,TGCGCCATCAGACGACAGGGAAGCGCGAACACCGGGGAGCTGTTTTTT,CAIRRQGSANTGELFF
TRBV5-1,NA,NA,TRBJ1-2,TGCGCCAGCAGCCCAGACAGGAACGGCTATGGCTACACCTTC,CASSPDRNGYGYTF
TRBV5-6,TRBD1,NA,TRBJ2-7,TGTGCCAGCAGCTTGGCCATAGGACAGGACTACGAGCAGTACTTC,CASSLAIGQDYEQYF
TRBV10-1,NA,NA,TRBJ2-3,TGCGCCAGCAGTGATCCCAGAAACACAGATACGCAGTATTTT,CASSDPRNTDTQYF